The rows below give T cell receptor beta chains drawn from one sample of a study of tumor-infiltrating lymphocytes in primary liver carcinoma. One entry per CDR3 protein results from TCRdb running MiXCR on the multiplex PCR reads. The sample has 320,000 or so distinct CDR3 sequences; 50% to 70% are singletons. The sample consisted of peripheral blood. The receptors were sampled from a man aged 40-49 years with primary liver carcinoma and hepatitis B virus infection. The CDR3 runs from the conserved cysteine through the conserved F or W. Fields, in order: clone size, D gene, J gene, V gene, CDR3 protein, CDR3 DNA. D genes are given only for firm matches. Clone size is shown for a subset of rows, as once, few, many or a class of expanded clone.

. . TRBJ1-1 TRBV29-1 CSIAGTSEAFF TGCAGCATCGCTGGGACTTCTGAAGCTTTCTTT
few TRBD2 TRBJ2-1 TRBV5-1 CASSSSGSNEQLF TGCGCCAGCAGCTCGAGCGGGAGCAATGAGCAGCTCTTC
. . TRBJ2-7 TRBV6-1 CASRIATGSYEQYF TGTGCCAGCAGGATTGCTACAGGCTCCTACGAGCAGTACTTC
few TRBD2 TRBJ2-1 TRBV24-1 CATRGGMSYNEQFF TGTGCCACCAGGGGGGGGATGAGCTACAATGAGCAGTTCTTC
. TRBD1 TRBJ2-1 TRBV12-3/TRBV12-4 CASRSDRVEQFF TGTGCCAGCAGATCAGACAGGGTGGAGCAGTTCTTC
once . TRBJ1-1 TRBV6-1 CARSESGRGQAFF TGTGCCAGAAGTGAATCTGGCCGGGGGCAGGCTTTCTTT
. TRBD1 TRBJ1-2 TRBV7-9 CASSLMQGEGYTF TGTGCCAGCAGCTTAATGCAGGGGGAAGGCTACACCTTC
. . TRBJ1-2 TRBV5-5 CASSLEVGGYTF TGTGCCAGCAGCTTGGAGGTCGGTGGCTACACCTTC
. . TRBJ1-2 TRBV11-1 CASNFTTEKDGYTF TGTGCCAGCAACTTCACCACAGAGAAGGATGGCTACACCTTC
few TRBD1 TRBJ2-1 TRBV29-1 CSADGTGNYNEQFF TGCAGCGCCGACGGGACAGGGAACTACAATGAGCAGTTCTTC
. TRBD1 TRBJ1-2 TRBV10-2 CASSMDRLNGHTF TGCGCCAGCAGCATGGACAGGTTAAATGGCCACACCTTC
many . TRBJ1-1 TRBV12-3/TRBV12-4 CASSSIRGTDTEAFF TGTGCCAGCAGTTCAATCCGGGGGACGGACACTGAAGCTTTCTTT
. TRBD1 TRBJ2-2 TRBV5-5 CASSQNPGQGTGELFF TGTGCCAGCAGCCAAAACCCGGGACAGGGCACCGGGGAGCTGTTTTTT
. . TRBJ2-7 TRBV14 CAGSPRPSGEQYF TGTGCCGGCAGCCCCCGCCCGTCGGGCGAGCAGTACTTC
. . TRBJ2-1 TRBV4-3 CVSSLDAAGWNEQFF TGCGTCAGCAGCCTAGATGCGGCGGGATGGAATGAGCAGTTCTTC
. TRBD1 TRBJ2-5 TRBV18 CASSPRPGTGNQETQYF TGTGCCAGCTCACCTCGTCCCGGGACAGGGAACCAAGAGACCCAGTACTTC
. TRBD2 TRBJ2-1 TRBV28 CASSFPGTSFWRTNEQFF TGTGCCAGCAGTTTCCCCGGGACTAGCTTTTGGAGAACAAATGAGCAGTTCTTC
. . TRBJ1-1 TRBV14 CASTPLAGLNTEAFF TGTGCCAGCACCCCACTGGCAGGATTGAACACTGAAGCTTTCTTT
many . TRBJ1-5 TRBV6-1 CASRVPNSNQPQHF TGTGCCAGCAGGGTTCCGAATAGCAATCAGCCCCAGCATTTT
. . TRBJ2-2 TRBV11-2 CASSLALTTPTGELFF TGTGCCAGCAGCTTAGCTCTAACGACGCCCACCGGGGAGTTGTTTTTT
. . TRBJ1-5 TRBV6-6 CASSSTTVNQPQHF TGTGCCAGCAGCTCCACTACAGTTAATCAGCCCCAGCATTTT
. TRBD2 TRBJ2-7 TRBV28 CASGELAGGHEQYF TGTGCCAGCGGAGAGTTAGCGGGAGGCCACGAGCAGTACTTC
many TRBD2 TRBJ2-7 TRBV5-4 CASSLTSGRPPYEQYF TGTGCCAGCAGCCTTACTAGCGGGAGGCCACCCTACGAGCAGTACTTC
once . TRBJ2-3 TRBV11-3 CASSLGGNTDMQYF TGTGCCAGCAGCCTTGGCGGGAACACAGATATGCAGTATTTT
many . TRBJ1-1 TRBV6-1 CASSEQAGRQAFF TGTGCCAGCAGTGAACAGGCAGGTCGTCAGGCTTTCTTT
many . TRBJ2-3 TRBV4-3 CASSQDSSTDTQYF TGCGCCAGCAGCCAAGATTCTTCGACAGATACGCAGTATTTT
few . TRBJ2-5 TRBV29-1 CSVANRQETQYF TGCAGCGTTGCGAACAGGCAGGAGACCCAGTACTTC
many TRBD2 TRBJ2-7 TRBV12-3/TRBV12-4 CASSFGEGEQYF TGTGCCAGCAGTTTTGGGGAGGGCGAGCAGTACTTC
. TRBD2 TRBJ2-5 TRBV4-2 CTSSQSRASGAGVNF TGTACCAGCAGCCAGTCTAGGGCTAGCGGGGCGGGGGTAAACTTC
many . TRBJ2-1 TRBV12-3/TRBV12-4 CASRGSATFNEQFF TGTGCCAGCAGGGGCTCGGCCACCTTCAATGAGCAGTTCTTC
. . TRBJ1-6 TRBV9 CASSPYYNSPLHF TGTGCCAGCAGCCCCTACTATAATTCACCCCTCCACTTT
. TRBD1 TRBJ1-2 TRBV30 CTWTWDRLSYTF TGTACCTGGACCTGGGACAGGCTCAGCTACACCTTC
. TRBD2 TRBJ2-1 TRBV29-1 CSVAGASGNFNEQFF TGCAGCGTCGCAGGGGCTAGCGGGAACTTCAATGAGCAGTTCTTC
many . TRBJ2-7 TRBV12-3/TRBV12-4 CASSLNGQTVDEQYF TGTGCCAGCAGTTTAAATGGGCAGACGGTGGACGAGCAGTACTTC
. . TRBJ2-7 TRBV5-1 CASSNGAGPARPERYF TGCGCCAGCAGCAACGGGGCGGGACCAGCCCGACCCGAGCGGTACTTC
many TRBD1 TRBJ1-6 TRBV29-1 CSVREGTGGSPLHF TGCAGCGTTCGAGAAGGGACAGGGGGTTCACCCCTCCACTTT
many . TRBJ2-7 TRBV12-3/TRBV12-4 CASSLLVGSQNEQYF TGTGCCAGCAGTTTGCTTGTCGGGAGTCAAAACGAGCAGTACTTC
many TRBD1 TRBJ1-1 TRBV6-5 CASSYTGAITEAFF TGTGCCAGCAGTTACACAGGGGCGATCACTGAAGCTTTCTTT
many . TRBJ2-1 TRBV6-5 CASSADLNEQFF TGTGCCAGCAGTGCGGACCTAAATGAGCAGTTCTTC
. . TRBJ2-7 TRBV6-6 CTSSYMGDQYF TGTACCAGCAGTTATATGGGTGACCAGTACTTC
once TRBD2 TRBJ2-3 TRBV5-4 CASSRERECDTQYF TGTGCGAGCAGCCGGGAGCGGGAGTGTGATACGCAGTATTTT
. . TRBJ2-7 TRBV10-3 CAISEGGGRAPKTYEHYF TGTGCCATCAGCGAGGGGGGGGGTAGGGCGCCCAAAACCTACGAGCACTACTTC
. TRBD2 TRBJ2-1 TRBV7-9 CAGDPTSGKRAYNEQFF TGTGCCGGGGACCCGACTAGCGGGAAGAGGGCCTACAATGAGCAGTTCTTC
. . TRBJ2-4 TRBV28 CVNSPPGLARNIQYF TGTGTCAACAGCCCTCCCGGGTTGGCCAGAAACATTCAGTACTTC
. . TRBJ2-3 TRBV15 CPTSRDWAGQGDRQYF TGTCCCACCAGCAGAGATTGGGCAGGGCAAGGAGATAGGCAGTATTTT